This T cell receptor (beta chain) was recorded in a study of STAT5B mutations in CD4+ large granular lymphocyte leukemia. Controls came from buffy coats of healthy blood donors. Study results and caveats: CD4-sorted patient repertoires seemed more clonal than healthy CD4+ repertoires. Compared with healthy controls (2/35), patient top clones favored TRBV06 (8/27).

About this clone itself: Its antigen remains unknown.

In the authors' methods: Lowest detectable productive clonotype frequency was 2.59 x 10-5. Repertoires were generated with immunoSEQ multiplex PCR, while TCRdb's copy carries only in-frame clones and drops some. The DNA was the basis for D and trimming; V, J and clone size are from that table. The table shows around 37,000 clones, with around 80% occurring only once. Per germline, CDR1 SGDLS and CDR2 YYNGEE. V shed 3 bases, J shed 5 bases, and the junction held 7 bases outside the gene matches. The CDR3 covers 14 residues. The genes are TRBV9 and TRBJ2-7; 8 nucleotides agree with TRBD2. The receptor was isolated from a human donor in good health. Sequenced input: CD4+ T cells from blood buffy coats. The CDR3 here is CASSASGSWNEQYF. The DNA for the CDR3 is TGTGCCAGCAGCGCAAGCGGGAGCTGGAACGAGCAGTACTTC.